Listed here are 17 T cell receptor beta chains from one sample, sequenced in a study of T cells in Graves' hyperthyroidism and ophthalmopathy. Template material for amplifying TCR beta CDR3 regions consisted of RNA transcripts. Using the HTBI primer set, a first-round RT-PCR was run on the TCR CDR3. Via MiXCR, TCRdb re-called the multiplex PCR reads, giving one row per CDR3 protein. This sample yields 300,000 to 450,000 distinct CDR3 sequences, of which approximately 14% are seen a single time; about 20% belongs to the top ten. The specimen was blood. These receptors originate from a woman aged 25 to 39 with Graves' ophthalmopathy.

This clonotype was recorded many times. The CDR3 spells CAWSAKNIQYF. CDR3 nucleotides: TGTGCCTGGAGTGCCAAAAACATTCAGTACTTC. The chain employs TRBV30 and TRBJ2-4; D ambiguous. CDR1 is GTSNPN and CDR2 is SVGIG in the germline V gene (reference sequence). V lost 1 base, J lost 2 bases, and 0 bases lay in between. The CDR3 length is 11 residues.

This clonotype was seen at least ten times. DNA for the CDR3: TGTGCCAGCAGCTGGACCGGGACTAGTCTCTACGAGCAGTACTTC. Its translation is CASSWTGTSLYEQYF. V is TRBV7-8 and J is TRBJ2-7; TRBD2 aligns across 8 bases. This CDR3 has 15 residues. V lost 4 bases and J lost 3; bases outside the gene matches: 8. CDR1 is SGHVS, CDR2 FQNEAQ, per germline.

This clonotype was seen at least ten times. The chain carries TRBV11-2 and TRBJ2-7, with D unclear. Trimming left V 5 bases short and J 2 bases short, with 7 bases between. Germline values: CDR1 SGHAT, CDR2 FQNNGV. This CDR3 region has 12 residues. CDR3 DNA sequence: TGTGCCAGCAGCCGGGTGCCCTACGAGCAGTACTTC. Translating gives CASSRVPYEQYF.

This clonotype was seen a few times. This sequence joins TRBV5-5 and TRBJ2-3; possible D gene TRBD2, 6 bases. The germline CDR1 and CDR2 sequences are SGHKS and YYEKEE (reference sequence). Trimming took off 1 base at V and 0 bases at J, with 9 bases between the two ends. This CDR3 spans 15 amino acids. The CDR3 sequence: CASSLFAGSTDTQYF. The CDR3 DNA sequence: TGTGCCAGCAGCTTGTTCGCGGGGAGCACAGATACGCAGTATTTT. Full variable domain (outside the CDR3, taken from reference TRBV5-5 and TRBJ2-3): DAGVTQSPTHLIKTRGQQVTLRCSPISGHKSVSWYQQVLGQGPQFIFQYYEKEERGRGNFPDRFSARQFPNYSSELNVNALLLGDSALYLCASSLFAGSTDTQYFGPGTRLTVL.

This clonotype has at least ten counts. In DNA form, the CDR3 reads TGTGCCAGCAGTTTCCCACCTGGTGGGGCGAACACTGAAGCTTTCTTT. Amino acids: CASSFPPGGANTEAFF. The chain joins TRBV28 to TRBJ1-1, with D possibly matching TRBD1 (5 bases). Germline loops: CDR1 MDHEN, CDR2 SYDVKM. The CDR3 loop spans 16 amino acids. Trimming stripped 3 bases from V and 1 base from J, with 15 bases between.

J is TRBJ1-2 and V is TRBV19, with D maybe TRBD1 (5 bases). CDR3 length equals 15 residues. The V and J ends lost 0 bases and 6 bases respectively, with 14 bases between them. Germline loops: CDR1 LNHDA, CDR2 SQIVND (reference sequence). For the CDR3, the DNA is TGTGCCAGTAGTATAGAGACTGCGGGGGTGCATGGCTACACCTTC. Amino acid sequence: CASSIETAGVHGYTF.

This clonotype has just a few counts. A read error may explain this, as a much larger clone is one base away. The genes are TRBV3-1 and TRBJ1-3, with D unresolved. The germline V gene encodes CDR1 LGHDT and CDR2 YNNKEL (reference sequence). The CDR3 sequence is 14 residues long. The CDR3 reads CASRKQSSGNTLYF. The CDR3 coding sequence is TGTGCCAGCAGAAAACAAAGCTCTGGAAACACCTTATATTTT. The full variable domain, in which reference TRBV3-1 and TRBJ1-3 provide the parts outside the CDR3, is DTAVSQTPKYLVTQMGNDKSIKCEQNLGHDTMYWYKQDSKKFLKIMFSYNNKELIINETVPNRFSPKSPDKAHLNLHINSLELGDSAVYFCASRKQSSGNTLYFGEGSWLTVV.

In its sample, this clonotype was seen a few times. The CDR3 loop is CASSVQGVDEQFF. CDR3 sequence (DNA): TGTGCCAGCAGCGTACAGGGAGTGGATGAGCAGTTCTTC. The chain links TRBV9 to TRBJ2-1; D possibly matches TRBD1 or TRBD2 (5 bases each). The V end lost 1 base, the J end lost 8 bases, and 10 bases lay between the germline ends. The CDR3 sequence is 13 residues long. Looked up from germline, CDR1 is SGDLS and CDR2 is YYNGEE.

This clonotype was seen only a few times. J is TRBJ1-6 and V is TRBV9; weak D call: TRBD1 (5 bases). This CDR3 is 16 amino acids long. Germline CDR1 and CDR2: SGDLS and YYNGEE. The V and J ends lost 0 bases and 0 bases respectively, with 7 bases between them. The DNA for the CDR3 is TGTGCCAGCAGCGTAGAAGGACACTCCTATAATTCACCCCTCCACTTT. Protein: CASSVEGHSYNSPLHF.

Ten or more counts support this clonotype. The rearrangement joins TRBV6-1 to TRBJ1-6; a possible D gene is TRBD1 (5 bases). V was pared by 8 bases and J by 4 bases, with 21 bases between. The V gene's germline CDR1 is MNHNS and CDR2 SASEGT. CDR3 length: 17 residues. CDR3 protein: CASSPSGTGPYNSPLHF. The CDR3 DNA is TGTGCCAGCTCACCGTCCGGGACGGGTCCATATAATTCACCCCTCCACTTT.

This clonotype occurred many times. The genes are TRBV6-1 and TRBJ1-1; tentative D call: TRBD1 (5 bases). Trimming took off 6 bases at V and 4 bases at J, with 15 bases between the two ends. The CDR3 is 14 amino acids. CDR1 is MNHNS and CDR2 is SASEGT in the germline V gene. CDR3 coding DNA: TGTGCCAGCAGCCCTGGGACCCGATCCACTGAAGCTTTCTTT. Translated, it gives CASSPGTRSTEAFF.

This clonotype was picked up a small number of times. This chain connects TRBV6-1 to TRBJ1-6, with 10 nucleotides matching TRBD1. Germline CDR1 is MNHNS and CDR2 is SASEGT. V lost 7 bases, J lost 9 bases, and 12 bases stayed unmatched. The CDR3 covers 16 residues. DNA for the CDR3: TGTGCCAGCAAACGGACCGGGACAGGGGATAGTTCACCCCTCCACTTT. This gives the protein CASKRTGTGDSSPLHF.

This clonotype appeared a few times. The V and J genes are TRBV12-5 and TRBJ2-1; a possible D gene is TRBD1 (6 bases). Germline V lookup: CDR1 LGHNT, CDR2 FRNRAP. CDR3 size: 21 residues. Trimming shortened V by 1 base and J by 3 bases, and 28 bases separated the two germline ends. DNA for the CDR3: TGTGCTAGTGGTTTGGCACAACACAGGGTCAGGGGCATTAGGAACTACAATGAGCAGTTCTTC. Translated, it gives CASGLAQHRVRGIRNYNEQFF.

This chain links TRBV4-1 with TRBJ1-2, with TRBD1 matching over 8 bases. The CDR3 consists of 16 residues. Germline CDR1 is MGHRA and CDR2 is YSYEKL. The ends lost 0 bases at V and 8 bases at J; junction bases unmatched: 11. The CDR3 DNA is TGCGCCAGCAGCCAAGACCAGGGGGCGGCATTGGGAGGCTACACCTTC. This sequence encodes CASSQDQGAALGGYTF.

This clonotype was counted many times. One junction end does not reproduce the germline sequence, and a read error may be involved. The chain is built from TRBV30 and TRBJ1-1, with 9 bases lining up with TRBD1. The CDR3 runs 13 residues. Germline V gene lookup returns CDR1 GTSNPN and CDR2 SVGIG (reference sequence). The CDR3 spells CARSGGQGLSAFF. The DNA of the CDR3 is TGTGCCCGGAGCGGGGGACAGGGTTTATCTGCTTTCTTT.

This clonotype has at least ten counts. The V call is TRBV20-1, the J call TRBJ1-1, with D uncertain. The germline gives CDR1 DFQATT, CDR2 SNEGSKA (reference sequence). This CDR3 has 16 residues. Trimming left V 0 bases short and J 0 bases short, with 14 bases between. CDR3 protein: CSARDRAVKMNTEAFF. Here the CDR3 DNA reads TGCAGTGCTAGAGATAGGGCAGTAAAGATGAACACTGAAGCTTTCTTT.

In its sample, this clonotype was seen many times. The CDR3 protein is CASSLAASGGAYEQYF. The CDR3 bases are TGTGCCAGCAGCTTAGCGGCTAGCGGGGGGGCCTACGAGCAGTACTTC. This chain joins TRBV7-6 and TRBJ2-7, with TRBD2 matching 12 bases. This CDR3 has 16 amino acids. J gave up 2 bases and V 0 bases, and 2 bases lay outside the gene matches. Germline V gives CDR1 SGHVS, CDR2 FNYEAQ.